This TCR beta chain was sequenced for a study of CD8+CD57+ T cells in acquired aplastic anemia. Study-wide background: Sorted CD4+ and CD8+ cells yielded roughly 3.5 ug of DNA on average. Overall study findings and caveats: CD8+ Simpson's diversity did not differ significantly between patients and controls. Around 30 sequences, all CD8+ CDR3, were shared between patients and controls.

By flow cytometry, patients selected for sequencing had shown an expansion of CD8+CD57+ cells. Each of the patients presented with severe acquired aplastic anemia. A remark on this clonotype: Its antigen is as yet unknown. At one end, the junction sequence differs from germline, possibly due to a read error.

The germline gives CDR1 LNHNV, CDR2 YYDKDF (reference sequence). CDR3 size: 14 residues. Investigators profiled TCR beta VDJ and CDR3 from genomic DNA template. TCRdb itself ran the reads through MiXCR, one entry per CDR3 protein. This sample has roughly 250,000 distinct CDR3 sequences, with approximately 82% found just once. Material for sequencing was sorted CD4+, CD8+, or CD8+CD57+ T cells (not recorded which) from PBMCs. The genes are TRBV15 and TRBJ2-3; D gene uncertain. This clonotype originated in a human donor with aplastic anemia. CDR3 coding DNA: TGTGCCACCAGCAGAGCGGCAGACCACGAGACCCAGTACTTT. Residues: CATSRAADHETQYF.